What follows are 25 T cell receptor beta chains derived from one specimen sequenced in a study of tumor-infiltrating lymphocytes in oesophageal squamous cell carcinoma. TCRdb passed the PCR reads through MiXCR, listing each CDR3 protein once. This sample has 20,000 or so distinct CDR3 sequences, with approximately 39% found just once. Input material: normal esophageal tissue next to the tumor. All receptors come from a male donor with esophageal squamous cell carcinoma.

This clonotype occurred a few times. The genes are TRBV9 and TRBJ2-3, with 8 bases identical to TRBD2. The CDR3 spans 14 residues. Germline CDR1 reads SGDLS; CDR2 reads YYNGEE. Losses at the gene ends were 1 base for V and 3 bases for J; bases not matched to a gene: 1. The CDR3 loop reads CASSVSGSTDTQYF. The CDR3 DNA reads as TGTGCCAGCAGCGTAAGCGGGAGTACAGATACGCAGTATTTT.

Remarks on this clonotype: Since no conserved phenylalanine or tryptophan closes the CDR3, a read error is the likely cause. Because the CDR3's place on the DNA is in doubt, the DNA is left out and the CDR3 is given as listed by TCRdb. The chain joins TRBV7-6 to TRBJ2-7; TRBD2, as called in the table, went unchecked against the DNA. The CDR3 numbers 19 amino acids, ends counted. Germline CDR1 is SGHVS and CDR2 is FNYEAQ. CDR3: CASSLARVAGGGNEQFFGS.

The chain links TRBV7-8 to TRBJ1-4; D is unclear. This CDR3 spans 13 amino acids. V shed 1 base and J shed 5 bases, with 5 bases lying between them. The germline V gene encodes CDR1 SGHVS and CDR2 FQNEAQ. CDR3 sequence: CASSLGVNEKLFF. The DNA of the CDR3 is TGTGCCAGCAGCTTAGGGGTGAATGAAAAACTGTTTTTT.

This clonotype qualifies as medium-sized. The chain carries TRBV7-8 and TRBJ1-5; TRBD1 is a possible D gene (5 bases). The CDR3 covers 17 residues. Germline CDR1 SGHVS, CDR2 FQNEAQ. V lost 0 bases and J lost 5, with 17 bases in between. The CDR3 reads CASSLAVQGTSDQPQHF. The CDR3 DNA reads TGTGCCAGCAGCTTAGCGGTCCAGGGAACCTCCGATCAGCCCCAGCATTTT.

V and J are TRBV10-3 and TRBJ2-7; a possible D gene is TRBD1 (6 bases). The J call may be incorrect, as the DNA end agrees better with TRBJ2-1. The CDR3 runs 14 residues. Germline V gene data show CDR1 as ENHRY and CDR2 as SYGVKD. CDR3 nucleotides: TGTGCCATCAGTGGATCGGACAGTGCCTACGAGCAGTTCTTC. Protein: CAISGSDSAYEQFF.

Comments on this clonotype: The CDR3 does not end in the conserved phenylalanine or tryptophan, so this is likely a read error. The limits of the CDR3 on the DNA are not certain, so only TCRdb's listed CDR3 is given. This chain links TRBV7-6 with TRBJ2-6; the table's TRBD2 call for D was not verified on the DNA. Germline-derived CDR1 and CDR2 are SGHVS and FNYEAQ. The length of the CDR3 is 8 amino acids, counting both ends. The CDR3 loop is CASSSGLA.

Ten or more counts support this clonotype. This rearrangement joins TRBV11-2 to TRBJ2-7; D remains ambiguous. The germline V gene has CDR1 SGHAT and CDR2 FQNNGV. The CDR3 covers 15 residues. V lost 3 bases, J lost 7 bases, and 19 bases lay in between. The CDR3 reads CASSFSSSPFNEQYF. The CDR3 DNA sequence: TGTGCCAGCAGCTTTTCGTCCAGCCCTTTCAATGAGCAGTACTTC.

This clonotype was recorded only once. This chain links TRBV7-2 with TRBJ2-7, with TRBD2 matching 9 bases. The better agreement between TRBJ2-4 and the DNA end casts doubt on the J call. There are 17 residues in the CDR3. Germline loops: CDR1 SGHTA, CDR2 FQGNSA. The CDR3 region has the DNA TGTGCCAGCAGCCCGCACGTAGCGGGAGTAGCCAAAAACATTCAGTACTTC. Translated, it gives CASSPHVAGVAKNIQYF.

This clonotype was detected ten times or more. This chain links TRBV7-9 with TRBJ2-2; D possibly corresponds to TRBD2 (6 bases). CDR1 and CDR2 (germline): SEHNR, FQNEAQ (reference sequence). The V and J ends lost 3 bases and 0 bases respectively, with 11 bases between them. This CDR3 comprises 16 residues. The CDR3 DNA reads as TGTGCCAGCAGCTTTGGAGCGGGCACGAACACCGGGGAGCTGTTTTTT. As protein: CASSFGAGTNTGELFF.

Judged by abundance, this clonotype is medium-sized. The rearrangement joins TRBV19 to TRBJ2-3, with 7 bases that match TRBD1. The CDR3 is 14 residues long. V trimming: 5 bases; J trimming: 2 bases; junction bases outside the gene matches: 4. Germline CDR1 and CDR2: LNHDA and SQIVND (reference sequence). The CDR3 spells CASSQGQFTDTQYF. The CDR3 DNA reads as TGTGCCAGTAGTCAGGGACAGTTCACAGATACGCAGTATTTT. Variable domain in full (rest from reference TRBV19 and TRBJ2-3): DGGITQSPKYLFRKEGQNVTLSCEQNLNHDAMYWYRQDPGQGLRLIYYSQIVNDFQKGDIAEGYSVSREKKESFPLTVTSAQKNPTAFYLCASSQGQFTDTQYFGPGTRLTVL.

V and J are TRBV30 and TRBJ2-3, with 11 bases fitting TRBD1. CDR1 and CDR2 (germline): GTSNPN, SVGIG (reference sequence). The CDR3 sequence is 15 residues long. Trimming at V came to 3 bases and at J to 4 bases, leaving 6 bases not matched to a gene. The CDR3 DNA is TGTGCCTGGAGCCCGGGACAGGGGGACGCAGATACGCAGTATTTT. As protein: CAWSPGQGDADTQYF.

There are many counts of this clonotype. J is TRBJ2-2 and V is TRBV12-3 or TRBV12-4; TRBD2 aligns across 7 bases. V trimming: 2 bases; J trimming: 1 base; junction bases outside the gene matches: 4. The CDR3 has 16 amino acids. The CDR3 here is CASSLYPSGNTGELFF. CDR3 in DNA: TGTGCCAGCAGTTTATATCCTAGCGGGAACACCGGGGAGCTGTTTTTT.

Sample share makes this clonotype medium-sized. The V gene is TRBV10-2, the J gene TRBJ2-1; D ambiguous. The CDR3 is 14 amino acids. From germline, CDR1 is WSHSY and CDR2 SAAADI. V lost 6 bases to trimming and J lost 4 bases, with 13 bases between them. The CDR3 protein is CASSGLEIYNEQFF. DNA for the CDR3: TGCGCCAGCAGCGGCCTAGAAATTTACAATGAGCAGTTCTTC.

This clonotype came up many times. This sequence joins TRBV28 and TRBJ2-7, with TRBD1 matching 8 bases. The V gene's germline CDR1 is MDHEN and CDR2 SYDVKM. V shed 8 bases and J 3 bases; nucleotides not matched to a gene: 12. The CDR3 has 15 residues. The CDR3 coding sequence is TGTGCCAGCCGCCGCAGGACAGGGACGGTCTACGAGCAGTACTTC. Residues: CASRRRTGTVYEQYF.

This clonotype turned up a few times. The chain has TRBV7-2 and TRBJ2-5; D perhaps matches TRBD1 (6 bases). The germline V and J ends were trimmed by 5 bases and 5 bases, with 18 bases remaining between them. Germline loops: CDR1 SGHTA, CDR2 FQGNSA. This CDR3 is 15 amino acids long. CDR3 DNA sequence: TGTGCCAGCAGCCAATCCTCCGGGACATGGGAGACCCAGTACTTC. This encodes CASSQSSGTWETQYF.

The gene calls are TRBV6-8 and TRBJ2-4; possibly TRBD2 for D (5 bases). With the DNA end fitting TRBJ2-7 better, the J assignment may be wrong. The CDR3 runs 14 residues. Germline lookup yields CDR1 MNHGY and CDR2 SAAAGT. CDR3 DNA sequence: TGTGCCAGCAGTTACTCGAGGGTCGGCTACGAGCAGTACTTC. As protein: CASSYSRVGYEQYF.

CDR3 protein: CASMLNSGRETQYF. CDR3 coding DNA: TGTGCCAGCATGCTTAATAGCGGGAGAGAGACCCAGTACTTC. The chain combines TRBV7-2 with TRBJ2-4; 9 bases line up with TRBD2. The DNA end is a closer match to TRBJ2-5, so the J assignment may be wrong. From germline, CDR1 is SGHTA and CDR2 FQGNSA. The CDR3 runs 14 residues.

To note about this clonotype: One junction end does not reproduce the germline sequence, and a read error may be involved. The rearrangement links TRBV7-7 to TRBJ2-1, with 10 bases lining up with TRBD2. The CDR3 loop spans 16 amino acids. Germline loops: CDR1 SSHAT, CDR2 FNYEAQ (reference sequence). The CDR3 reads CASSYSIAGGYNEQFF. CDR3 nucleotides: TGTGCTAGCAGCTATTCAATAGCGGGGGGATACAATGAGCAGTTCTTC.

V usage is TRBV6-2 or TRBV6-3 and J usage is TRBJ2-1, with a possible D match to TRBD2 (6 bases). The CDR3 covers 18 residues. The V end was cut by 0 bases, the J end by 0 bases, with 15 bases between. Per germline, CDR1 MNHEY and CDR2 SVGEGT. The CDR3, as DNA: TGTGCCAGCAGTTACTCGGGACGGGGGAGTAGCTCCTACAATGAGCAGTTCTTC. As protein: CASSYSGRGSSSYNEQFF.

This clonotype has only one observation. Likely a read error: the CDR3 ends without its conserved phenylalanine or tryptophan. No DNA is shown, since the ends of the CDR3 on it are uncertain; the CDR3 is the one TCRdb lists. The rearrangement uses TRBV27 and TRBJ2-5; TRBD1, as called in the table, went unchecked against the DNA. The CDR3 has 14 amino acids, counting both end residues. Germline CDR1 MNHEY, CDR2 SMNVEV (reference sequence). This chain's CDR3 is CAPGCQGKGYTFGS.

In this sample, this clonotype turned up a few times. The rearrangement joins TRBV23-1 to TRBJ2-1; 7 nucleotides agree with TRBD2. TRBV23-1 is an ORF for which the function is uncertain. Germline trimming cut 2 bases from V and 0 bases from J; bases unmatched to any gene: 22. The CDR3 is 22 residues long. The chain's CDR3 is CASSQTGLAGHGSRSSYNEQFF. CDR3 coding DNA: TGCGCCAGCAGTCAAACGGGATTAGCGGGTCACGGATCCAGAAGCTCCTACAATGAGCAGTTCTTC.

Turning to this clonotype: With a much larger clone just one base away, this may be a read error. The chain carries TRBV7-2 and TRBJ2-5; 9 nucleotides match TRBD2. Gene TRBJ2-1 matches the end of the DNA better, so the J call may be wrong. The CDR3 totals 16 residues. Germline CDR1 reads SGHTA; CDR2 reads FQGNSA. The CDR3 sequence: CASSDRPSGTRNEQFF. The CDR3 DNA reads TGTGCCAGCAGCGACCGGCCTAGCGGGACAAGGAATGAGCAGTTCTTC.

By share, this clonotype ranks as large. This sequence joins TRBV7-9 and TRBJ2-1; 11 nucleotides agree with TRBD2. V lost 5 bases and J lost 7; bases outside the gene matches: 10. Germline lookup yields CDR1 SEHNR and CDR2 FQNEAQ (reference sequence). The length of the CDR3 is 16 residues. The CDR3 protein is CASSPSSGRAKNEQFF. The CDR3 nucleotides read TGTGCCAGCAGCCCGAGTAGCGGGAGGGCCAAGAATGAGCAGTTCTTC.

This clonotype was recorded a few times. V is TRBV7-2 and J is TRBJ2-1; no clear D. The CDR3 has 12 amino acids. Germline CDR1 reads SGHTA; CDR2 reads FQGNSA. Trimming removed 2 bases at V and 5 bases at J, with 4 bases between. Written as DNA, the CDR3 is TGTGCCAGCAGCTTAAGGGACAATGAGCAGTTCTTC. Translating it yields CASSLRDNEQFF. The full variable domain, rest sourced from reference TRBV7-2 and TRBJ2-1, is GAGVSQSPSNKVTEKGKDVELRCDPISGHTALYWYRQSLGQGLEFLIYFQGNSAPDKSGLPSDRFSAERTGGSVSTLTIQRTQQEDSAVYLCASSLRDNEQFFGPGTRLTVL.

This clonotype was seen just once. This chain joins TRBV6-8 and TRBJ2-5; D assignment may be TRBD1 or TRBD2 (5 bases each). The DNA end favors TRBJ2-7, so the J call may be wrong. The CDR3 runs to 14 residues. Germline CDR1 is MNHGY and CDR2 is SAAAGT. The CDR3 reads CASNPGPQKYEQYF. The CDR3 nucleotides are TGTGCCAGTAACCCGGGACCCCAAAAATACGAGCAGTACTTC.